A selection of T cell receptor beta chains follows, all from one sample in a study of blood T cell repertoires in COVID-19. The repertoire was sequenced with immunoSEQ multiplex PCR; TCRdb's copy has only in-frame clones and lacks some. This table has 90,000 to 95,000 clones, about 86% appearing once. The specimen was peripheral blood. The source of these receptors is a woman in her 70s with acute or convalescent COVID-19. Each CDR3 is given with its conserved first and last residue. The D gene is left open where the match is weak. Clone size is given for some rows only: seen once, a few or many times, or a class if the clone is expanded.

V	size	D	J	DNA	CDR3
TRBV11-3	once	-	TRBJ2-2	TGTGCCAGCAGCTTATTGTCAGGTCACACCGGGGAGCTGTTTTTT	CASSLLSGHTGELFF
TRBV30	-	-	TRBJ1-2	TGTGCCTGGAGTGTACGGGGAGATGGCTACACCTTC	CAWSVRGDGYTF
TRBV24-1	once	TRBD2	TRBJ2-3	TGTGCCTCGGGACTAGCGGGGGAAGATACGCAGTATTTT	CASGLAGEDTQYF
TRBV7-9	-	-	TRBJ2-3	TGTGCCAGCAGCTTAGATCGGGGGTCAGATACGCAGTATTTT	CASSLDRGSDTQYF
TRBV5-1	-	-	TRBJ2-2	TGCGCCAGCAGCCTACAGGGTGCGGCCGGGGAGCTGTTTTTT	CASSLQGAAGELFF
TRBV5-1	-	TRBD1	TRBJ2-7	TGCGCCAGCAGGCGGGACAGGACATACGAGCAGTACTTC	CASRRDRTYEQYF
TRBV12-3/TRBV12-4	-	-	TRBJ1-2	TGTGCCAGCACCCATCTCCCGGCGGGGGGCTACACCTTC	CASTHLPAGGYTF
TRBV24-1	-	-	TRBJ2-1	TGTGCCACCAGTGATAGGGCACAGGGATCCTACAATGAGCAGTTCTTC	CATSDRAQGSYNEQFF
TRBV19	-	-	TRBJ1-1	TGTGCCAGTAGCCTATCGGACAGTTACACTGAAGCTTTCTTT	CASSLSDSYTEAFF
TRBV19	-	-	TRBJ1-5	TGTGCCAGTAGTAGACACAGTAGCAATCAGCCCCAGCATTTT	CASSRHSSNQPQHF
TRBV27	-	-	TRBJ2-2	TGTGCTAGCAGTTTTAATGTACAGAAAATGAACACCGGGGAGCTGTTTTTT	CASSFNVQKMNTGELFF
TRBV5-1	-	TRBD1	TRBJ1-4	TGCGCCAGCAGCCTGACCGGGACAGGGTCTGAAAAACTGTTTTTT	CASSLTGTGSEKLFF
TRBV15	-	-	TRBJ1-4	TGTGCCACCAGCAGAGCCCGGTCCGGGGATGAAAAACTGTTTTTT	CATSRARSGDEKLFF
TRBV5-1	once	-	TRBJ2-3	TGCGCCAGCAGCTTGGCCCTCCCTAGCACAGATACGCAGTATTTT	CASSLALPSTDTQYF
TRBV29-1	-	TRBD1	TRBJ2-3	TGCAGCGTTAACAGGGGTCTAGACACAGATACGCAGTATTTT	CSVNRGLDTDTQYF
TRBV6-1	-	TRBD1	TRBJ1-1	TGTGCCAGCAGTGTCACTCCAGGGGGTATCGGTCGAGGGACTGAAGCTTTCTTT	CASSVTPGGIGRGTEAFF
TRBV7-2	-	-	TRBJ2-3	TGTGCCAGCAGCTACGACTTGACGCGAAGCACAGATACGCAGTATTTT	CASSYDLTRSTDTQYF
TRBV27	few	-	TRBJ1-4	TGTGCCAGCAGTTCCAACTATGAAAAACTGTTTTTT	CASSSNYEKLFF
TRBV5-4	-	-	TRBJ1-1	TGTGCCAGCAGTCCGTGGGGGCCTAACACTGAAGCTTTCTTT	CASSPWGPNTEAFF
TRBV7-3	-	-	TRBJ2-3	TGTGCCAGCAGCTTCCCCGGACAGCGCACAGATACGCAGTATTTT	CASSFPGQRTDTQYF
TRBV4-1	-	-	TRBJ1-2	TGCGCCAGCAGCCAAGAACGGGGGGAGGGCTACACCTTC	CASSQERGEGYTF
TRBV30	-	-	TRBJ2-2	TGTGCCTGGAGCGCGCTCGGACAGAAGGGCGGGGAGCTGTTTTTT	CAWSALGQKGGELFF
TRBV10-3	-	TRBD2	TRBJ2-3	TGTGCCATCAGTGGAGCGGGATTCACAGATACGCAGTATTTT	CAISGAGFTDTQYF
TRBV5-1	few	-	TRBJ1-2	TGCGCCAGCAGCCAGATAAGTGGGACAATTAACTATGGCTACACCTTC	CASSQISGTINYGYTF
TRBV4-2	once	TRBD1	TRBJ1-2	TGTGCCAGCAGCCAAGATACAGGGGGCGATTCCTATGGCTACACCTTC	CASSQDTGGDSYGYTF
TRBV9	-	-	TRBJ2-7	TGTGCCAGCAGCCCCGGGTCCCCATTCGTGTACGAGCAGTACTTC	CASSPGSPFVYEQYF
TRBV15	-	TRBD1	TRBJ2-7	TGTGCCACCAGCAGAGGGGACAGGCCCACGGACGAGCAGTACTTC	CATSRGDRPTDEQYF
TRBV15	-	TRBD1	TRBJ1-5	TGTGCCACCAGCAGAACGGGACAGGGGGGTAATCAGCCCCAGCATTTT	CATSRTGQGGNQPQHF
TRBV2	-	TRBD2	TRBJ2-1	TGTGCCACCCGGGGACTAGCGGGAGCCTTCGCTGAGCAGTTCTTC	CATRGLAGAFAEQFF
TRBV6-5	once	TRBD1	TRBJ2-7	TGTGCCAGCAGAACGGGACAGGGGGAGATCTACGAGCAGTACTTC	CASRTGQGEIYEQYF
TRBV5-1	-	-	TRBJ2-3	TGCGCCAGCAACAGGAGGGCTAGCCCTAGCACAGATACGCAGTATTTT	CASNRRASPSTDTQYF
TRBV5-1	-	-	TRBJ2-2	TGCGCCAGCAGCCCCGACGGGGGAAACACCGGGGAGCTGTTTTTT	CASSPDGGNTGELFF
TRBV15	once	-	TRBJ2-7	TGTGCCACCAGCAGAGACCCCAAAACGGGGTACGAGCAGTACTTC	CATSRDPKTGYEQYF
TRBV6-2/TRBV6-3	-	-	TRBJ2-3	TGTGCCAGCAGCAAACTCCGCACAGATACGCAGTATTTT	CASSKLRTDTQYF
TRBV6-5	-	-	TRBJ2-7	TGTGCCAGCTCGGGGACTCGGTACGAGCAGTACTTC	CASSGTRYEQYF
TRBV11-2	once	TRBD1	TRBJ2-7	TGTGCCAGCAGCTCTCGACCGTCCTCCAGGGGGTACGCCTACGAGCAGTACTTC	CASSSRPSSRGYAYEQYF
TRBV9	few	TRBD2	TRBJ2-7	TGTGCCAGCAGCGTAGCAGTAAGGGAGGGCGAGCAGTACTTC	CASSVAVREGEQYF
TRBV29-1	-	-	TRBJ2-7	TGCAGCGTGTTTGGACAACACTACGAGCAGTACTTC	CSVFGQHYEQYF
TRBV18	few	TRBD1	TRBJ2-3	TGTGCCAGCTCAACAGGACAGGGGGCTAGAGATACGCAGTATTTT	CASSTGQGARDTQYF
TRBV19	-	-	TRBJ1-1	TGTGCCAGACGGGTCTCTGAAGCTTTCTTT	CARRVSEAFF
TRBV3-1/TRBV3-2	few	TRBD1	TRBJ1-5	TGTGCCAGCAGCCCCGGGACAGGGCTCCGTCAGCCCCAGCATTTT	CASSPGTGLRQPQHF
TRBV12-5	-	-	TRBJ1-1	TGTGCTAGTGGCCTCGTCGACACTGAAGCTTTCTTT	CASGLVDTEAFF
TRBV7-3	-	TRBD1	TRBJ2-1	TGTGCCAGCAGCACCCAACCCCGGGACAGGGGGTTTTATGAGCAGTTCTTC	CASSTQPRDRGFYEQFF
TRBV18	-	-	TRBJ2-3	TGTGCCAGCTCACCGCGTGAGGGTGATACGCAGTATTTT	CASSPREGDTQYF
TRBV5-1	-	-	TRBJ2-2	TGCGCCAGCAGCCGCGGGGAGTCAAACACCGGGGAGCTGTTTTTT	CASSRGESNTGELFF
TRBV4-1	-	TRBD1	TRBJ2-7	TGCGCCAGCAGCCGCGACAGGGGGCCGTTGGAGCAGTACTTC	CASSRDRGPLEQYF
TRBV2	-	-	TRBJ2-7	TGTGCCAGCAGTGAAGGGGCAGGGGAGCAGTACTTC	CASSEGAGEQYF
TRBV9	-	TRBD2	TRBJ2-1	TGTGCCAGCAGCCCCCCTGGGACTAGCGGGATCAATGAGCAGTTCTTC	CASSPPGTSGINEQFF
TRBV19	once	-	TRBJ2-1	TGTGCCAGTAGTATAGCGAGCTCCTACAATGAGCAGTTCTTC	CASSIASSYNEQFF
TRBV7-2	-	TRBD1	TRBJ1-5	TGTGCCAGCAGCTTTTCACAGGGGAGGACTCAGCCCCAGCATTTT	CASSFSQGRTQPQHF
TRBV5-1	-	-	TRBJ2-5	TGCGCCAGCAGCTTGGCCCCCCCTTACCAAGAGACCCAGTACTTC	CASSLAPPYQETQYF
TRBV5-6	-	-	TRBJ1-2	TGTGCCAGCAGGGTTGGGGGGACGGCAGACTATGGCTACACCTTC	CASRVGGTADYGYTF
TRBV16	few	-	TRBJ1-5	TGTGCCAGCAGCAAAGGACAGTATAGCAATCAGCCCCAGCATTTT	CASSKGQYSNQPQHF
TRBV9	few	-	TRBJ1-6	TGTGCCAGCAGCGTAGGTGGACTTCCTCTTCAGGTCCAGGCCCTCCACTTT	CASSVGGLPLQVQALHF
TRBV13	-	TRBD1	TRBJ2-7	TGTGCCAGCAGCTTTTGGGGACAGGGGACCTACGAGCAGTACTTC	CASSFWGQGTYEQYF